These T cell receptor beta chains were read from a single sample in a study of blood T cell repertoires in COVID-19. Measured with immunoSEQ multiplex PCR; TCRdb has only the in-frame clones, and not every one. The sample shows 190,000 or so clones, 90% to 95% of them seen only once. The sample was peripheral blood. The source of these receptors is a young man with COVID-19, enrolled during active disease. Both conserved end residues are part of each CDR3. Each record gives: CDR3 DNA, CDR3 protein, V gene, clone size, D gene, J gene. D genes are given only for firm matches. Expanded clones get a size class; other rows say once, few or many, or leave the size out.

TGTGCCAGCAGCTCACAGTATAATTCACCCCTCCACTTT CASSSQYNSPLHF TRBV5-5 . . TRBJ1-6
TGTGCCAGCAGCCAGGACAGGGACACTGAAGCTTTCTTT CASSQDRDTEAFF TRBV7-9 once TRBD1 TRBJ1-1
TGTGCCAGCAGCTTAGAAACAGGGGGGCATGGCTACACCTTC CASSLETGGHGYTF TRBV7-2 . TRBD1 TRBJ1-2
TGTGCCAGCAGCTTGGGTCTAGCGGGGGACCAAGAGACCCAGTACTTC CASSLGLAGDQETQYF TRBV7-9 . TRBD2 TRBJ2-5
TGTGCCAGCAGCTTAGGGGACAGAAATTCACCCCTCCACTTT CASSLGDRNSPLHF TRBV28 . TRBD1 TRBJ1-6
TGTGCCAGCAGCTACCCGGGACAGGATGAAAAACTGTTTTTT CASSYPGQDEKLFF TRBV11-2 . TRBD1 TRBJ1-4
TGTGCCAGCAGTGCAAATAAGTGGCTAGAAACCTACAATGAGCAGTTCTTC CASSANKWLETYNEQFF TRBV28 . . TRBJ2-1
TGTGCCAGCAGTCCTTGGACTTCGAACAATGAGCAGTTCTTC CASSPWTSNNEQFF TRBV27 . . TRBJ2-1
TGTGCCAGCAGCTTGGCTACAGGCTCTGGAAACACCATATATTTT CASSLATGSGNTIYF TRBV7-9 . . TRBJ1-3
TGTGCCAGCAGCCTAAGCACCCCGGGACTAGCGGGGTTCGAGCAGTACTTC CASSLSTPGLAGFEQYF TRBV7-6 . TRBD2 TRBJ2-7
TGCGCCAGCAGCTACGGCATCGCGGGGGGAAAATCAAGCACAGATACGCAGTATTTT CASSYGIAGGKSSTDTQYF TRBV5-1 . TRBD2 TRBJ2-3
TGTGCCAGCAGCTCCGGGACTAGCGGGGGGACAGATACGCAGTATTTT CASSSGTSGGTDTQYF TRBV7-2 . TRBD2 TRBJ2-3
TGCGCCAGCAGTCACGCAGTACGGGGGAAGGGTGGGTGCACAGATACGCAGTATTTT CASSHAVRGKGGCTDTQYF TRBV23-1 . . TRBJ2-3
TGTGCCAGCAGTTTAATGGGGAGGAATCAGCCCCAGCATTTT CASSLMGRNQPQHF TRBV28 . . TRBJ1-5
TGTGCCAGCAGCTCCGGACAGGGTCACACTGAAGCTTTCTTT CASSSGQGHTEAFF TRBV7-3 . TRBD1 TRBJ1-1
TGCGCCAGCAGCCAAGAGAGCCGACTAGCGGGGGGGCTCTACGAGCAGTACTTC CASSQESRLAGGLYEQYF TRBV4-1 . TRBD2 TRBJ2-7
TGTGCCAGCAGCTTAGGGGCTAGCGGTGATGAGCAGTTCTTC CASSLGASGDEQFF TRBV7-6 . TRBD2 TRBJ2-1
TGTGCCAGCTCACATCCCGACCGGGACTCCCCAAACAATGAGCAGTTCTTC CASSHPDRDSPNNEQFF TRBV18 . . TRBJ2-1
TGTGCCAGCAGCCTACAGGGGTTTTACGGAAAACTGTTTTTT CASSLQGFYGKLFF TRBV11-2 . TRBD1 TRBJ1-4
TGTGCCAGTACCCCCACGGAGGGAAACACCATATATTTT CASTPTEGNTIYF TRBV19 . . TRBJ1-3
TGTGCCAGCAGCTCCGACGGCGGGGCAGAGACCCAGTACTTC CASSSDGGAETQYF TRBV11-3 . . TRBJ2-5
TGTGCCAGCAAAGGGTGGGGACAATACCAAGAGACCCAGTACTTC CASKGWGQYQETQYF TRBV5-6 many . TRBJ2-5
TGTGCCAGCAGCTCGGGACTAGCGGGCTACGAGCAGTACTTC CASSSGLAGYEQYF TRBV7-2 . TRBD2 TRBJ2-7
TGTGCCAGCAGCTTACCGTGGACAGGGGGCTCTATCGCTACGGAGCAGTACTTC CASSLPWTGGSIATEQYF TRBV11-2 . TRBD1 TRBJ2-7
TGCGCCAGCAGCTTGTTTGTGGGGCTAACCGGGGAGCTGTTTTTT CASSLFVGLTGELFF TRBV5-1 . . TRBJ2-2
TGTGCCACCGAGAAGGACAGGGCCGTAAAACTGTTTTTT CATEKDRAVKLFF TRBV15 few TRBD1 TRBJ1-4
TGTGCCACCAGCAGAGACGAGGGGGCGGGAAACACCATATATTTT CATSRDEGAGNTIYF TRBV15 . TRBD1 TRBJ1-3
TGTGCCAGCAGTGATTCTAGCGGGGGCGCCTACAATGAGCAGTTCTTC CASSDSSGGAYNEQFF TRBV25-1 . TRBD2 TRBJ2-1
TGTGCCATCAGTAATGACAGGGGGAGTGAGCAGTACTTC CAISNDRGSEQYF TRBV10-3 . TRBD1 TRBJ2-7
TGTGCCAGCCGCCCCGGGGGTAACTACAATGAGCAGTTCTTC CASRPGGNYNEQFF TRBV7-2 . . TRBJ2-1
TGTGCCAGCAAAGCTACAGGTGTAACTGAAGCTTTCTTT CASKATGVTEAFF TRBV7-9 once . TRBJ1-1
TGCGCCAGCAGCTTGGAGGACTCCACAGATACGCAGTATTTT CASSLEDSTDTQYF TRBV5-1 . . TRBJ2-3
TGTGCCAGCTCACCACCTGGGCGGGATGGCTACACCTTC CASSPPGRDGYTF TRBV18 once . TRBJ1-2
TGCGCCAGCAGCCAGGGAACAGGACGATCCTACGAGCAGTACTTC CASSQGTGRSYEQYF TRBV10-1 . . TRBJ2-7
TGCGCCAGCAGTTCGCCGGGGACAGGGGGCGAGGAGCAGTTCTTC CASSSPGTGGEEQFF TRBV10-1 . TRBD1 TRBJ2-1
TGTGCCAGCAGTTACCAGGGACAGGGGATAGCCTACGAGCAGTACTTC CASSYQGQGIAYEQYF TRBV6-5 . TRBD1 TRBJ2-7
TGTGCCAGCAACGAACCCCCGGGACAACAGTTCACCTTC CASNEPPGQQFTF TRBV6-5 . . TRBJ1-2